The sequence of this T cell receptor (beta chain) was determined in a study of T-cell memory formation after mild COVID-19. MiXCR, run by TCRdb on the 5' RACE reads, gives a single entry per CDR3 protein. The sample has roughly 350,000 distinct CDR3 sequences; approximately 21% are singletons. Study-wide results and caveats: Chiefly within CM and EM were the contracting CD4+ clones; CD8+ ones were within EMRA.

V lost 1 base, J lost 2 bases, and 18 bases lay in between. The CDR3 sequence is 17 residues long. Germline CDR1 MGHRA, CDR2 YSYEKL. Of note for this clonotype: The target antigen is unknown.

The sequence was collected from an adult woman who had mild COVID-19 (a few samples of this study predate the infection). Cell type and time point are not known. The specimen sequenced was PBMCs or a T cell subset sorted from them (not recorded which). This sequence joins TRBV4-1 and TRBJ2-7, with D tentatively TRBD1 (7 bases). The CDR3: CASSQAGGTDAAYEQYF. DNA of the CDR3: TGCGCCAGCAGCCAAGCTGGCGGGACAGACGCAGCCTACGAGCAGTACTTC.